Shown below are 16 T cell receptor beta chains from a single sample sequenced in a study of CD8 T cells in Susac syndrome. When the RNA was reverse transcribed, random hexamers were used with an input of about 0.5 to 1 ug. Using its own MiXCR run on the immunoSEQ multiplex PCR reads, TCRdb lists one record per CDR3 protein. The table has approximately 130,000 distinct CDR3 sequences, 94% seen once. The sample comprised CD4+ T cells from PBMCs. The receptors derive from a human donor in good health.

The J gene is TRBJ1-4, the V gene TRBV7-9, with D maybe TRBD1 (5 bases). This CDR3 region has 14 residues. Trimming removed 6 bases from V and 3 bases from J, with 11 bases in between. Germline assignment: CDR1 SEHNR and CDR2 FQNEAQ (reference sequence). The DNA of the CDR3 is TGTGCCAGCAGTCGGACACAATCTAATGAAAAACTGTTTTTT. Its protein is CASSRTQSNEKLFF. Supplemented by reference TRBV7-9 and TRBJ1-4, the full variable domain reads DTGVSQNPRHKITKRGQNVTFRCDPISEHNRLYWYRQTLGQGPEFLTYFQNEAQLEKSRLLSDRFSAERPKGSFSTLEIQRTEQGDSAMYLCASSRTQSNEKLFFGSGTQLSVL.

The rearrangement links TRBV4-2 to TRBJ2-1, with D perhaps TRBD1 or TRBD2 (5 bases each). The germline V gene has CDR1 LGHNA and CDR2 YNFKEQ. The CDR3 length is 16 residues. Trimming removed 0 bases at V and 1 base at J, with 10 bases between. DNA for the CDR3: TGTGCCAGCAGCCAAGACTTGGGGGAGTCCTACAATGAGCAGTTCTTC. Amino acid sequence: CASSQDLGESYNEQFF.

The rearrangement uses TRBV7-2 and TRBJ1-5, with no clear D. The CDR3 is 16 amino acids. V was clipped by 5 bases and J by 0 bases, with 14 bases between them. CDR1 and CDR2 (germline): SGHTA, FQGNSA. The CDR3 DNA follows: TGTGCCAGCAGCGCCCTCGGCCATTATAGCAATCAGCCCCAGCATTTT. Translated, it gives CASSALGHYSNQPQHF.

The CDR3 loop is CASSHPGQGGQPQHF. CDR3 nucleotide sequence: TGTGCCAGCAGTCACCCGGGACAGGGCGGGCAGCCCCAGCATTTT. This chain joins TRBV28 and TRBJ1-5, with 9 bases fitting TRBD1. Germline V gene sequence: CDR1 MDHEN, CDR2 SYDVKM. Trimming took 5 bases from V and 7 from J; bases not matched to a gene: 9. The CDR3 runs to 15 residues.

V gene TRBV5-1 combines with J gene TRBJ2-3; D is unclear. This CDR3 is built from 16 residues. In germline, CDR1 is SGHRS, CDR2 YFSETQ. V lost 2 bases, J lost 1 base, and 14 bases lay in between. DNA for the CDR3: TGCGCCAGCAGCTTACAAAAAACGGCAGGCACAGATACGCAGTATTTT. This translates into CASSLQKTAGTDTQYF.

This chain connects TRBV20-1 to TRBJ1-2; tentative D call: TRBD1 (5 bases). This CDR3 has 12 residues. Germline-derived CDR1 and CDR2 are DFQATT and SNEGSKA (reference sequence). V was shortened by 2 bases and J by 7 bases, with 11 bases between the two germline ends. In nucleotides, the CDR3 is TGCAGTGCTAGACCGCAGGGCTCTGGCTACACCTTC. It is translated as CSARPQGSGYTF.

This sequence joins TRBV7-8 and TRBJ2-5; 9 nucleotides match TRBD1. Germline V gene sequence: CDR1 SGHVS, CDR2 FQNEAQ. V shed 5 bases, J shed 2 bases, and the junction held 6 bases outside the gene matches. This CDR3 has 15 amino acids. CDR3 protein: CASSLSGTGQETQYF. The CDR3 DNA reads as TGTGCCAGCAGCCTCTCCGGGACAGGGCAAGAGACCCAGTACTTC.

This chain uses TRBV9 with TRBJ2-2, with D unclear. V was shortened by 2 bases and J by 0 bases, with 11 bases between the two germline ends. Germline loops: CDR1 SGDLS, CDR2 YYNGEE. The CDR3 extends over 16 amino acids. The CDR3 loop is CASSVLGGTNTGELFF. The CDR3 DNA sequence: TGTGCCAGCAGCGTTTTAGGCGGTACGAACACCGGGGAGCTGTTTTTT. Together with reference TRBV9 and TRBJ2-2, the CDR3 gives the full variable domain: DSGVTQTPKHLITATGQRVTLRCSPRSGDLSVYWYQQSLDQGLQFLIQYYNGEERAKGNILERFSAQQFPDLHSELNLSSLELGDSALYFCASSVLGGTNTGELFFGEGSRLTVL.

This clonotype was observed a single time. The rearrangement links TRBV19 to TRBJ1-2; no clear D gene. There are 14 residues in the CDR3. Deletions cut 3 bases from V and 2 bases from J, with 10 bases between. Per the germline V gene, CDR1 is LNHDA and CDR2 is SQIVND (reference sequence). The chain's CDR3 is CASSIFAPNYGYTF. Here the CDR3 DNA reads TGTGCCAGTAGTATTTTTGCACCCAACTATGGCTACACCTTC.

The chain couples TRBV20-1 to TRBJ2-1, with D possibly called TRBD1 or TRBD2 (6 bases each). Germline loops: CDR1 DFQATT, CDR2 SNEGSKA (reference sequence). This CDR3 region has 15 residues. Trimming cost V 2 bases and J 9 bases, with 20 bases left between them. The CDR3 protein is CSARIGGARESEQFF. As DNA, the CDR3 is TGCAGTGCTAGAATCGGGGGCGCTAGGGAGAGTGAGCAGTTCTTC.

The chain carries TRBV30 and TRBJ1-2; the D gene is possibly TRBD1 (5 bases). The CDR3 has 13 residues. Germline-derived CDR1 and CDR2 are GTSNPN and SVGIG (reference sequence). The CDR3 DNA is TGTGCTCAAACAGGAGGATTGTCGGATGGCTACACCTTC. Translation gives CAQTGGLSDGYTF.

This chain links TRBV9 with TRBJ2-1; D gene ambiguous. The V and J ends lost 0 bases and 8 bases respectively, with 3 bases between them. This CDR3 contains 11 residues. CDR1 and CDR2 (germline): SGDLS, YYNGEE. The CDR3 nucleotides are TGTGCCAGCAGCGTAGACCATGAGCAGTTCTTC. Translated: CASSVDHEQFF.

The rearrangement links TRBV12-3 or TRBV12-4 to TRBJ2-2; TRBD2 agrees at 11 bases. The CDR3 loop spans 16 amino acids. V lost 6 bases, J lost 5 bases, and 8 bases stayed unmatched. CDR3 protein: CASRPGLAVPTGELFF. For the CDR3, the DNA is TGTGCCAGCAGGCCGGGACTAGCGGTACCAACCGGGGAGCTGTTTTTT.

This clonotype was observed once. The chain carries TRBV5-4 and TRBJ2-3; D call uncertain. The germline V gene encodes CDR1 SGHNT and CDR2 YYREEE (reference sequence). The CDR3 sequence is 13 residues long. V was cut by 2 bases and J by 2 bases, with 6 bases left in between. DNA of the CDR3: TGTGCCAGCAGCTTAACGTACACAGATACGCAGTATTTT. Translated, it gives CASSLTYTDTQYF.

This chain links TRBV6-1 with TRBJ2-1; 8 bases match TRBD2. CDR3 length: 14 residues. Germline CDR1 is MNHNS and CDR2 is SASEGT. CDR3 loop: CASGGRSSYNEQFF. CDR3 DNA: TGTGCTTCAGGCGGGAGGAGCTCCTACAATGAGCAGTTCTTC.

The V and J genes are TRBV24-1 and TRBJ2-2; 10 nucleotides match TRBD2. V lost 4 bases to trimming and J lost 0 bases; unmatched junction nucleotides: 4. CDR3 length: 17 amino acids. Looked up from germline, CDR1 is KGHDR and CDR2 is SFDVKD. As DNA, the CDR3 is TGTGCCACCAGTGAAACAGGACTAGCGGCGAACACCGGGGAGCTGTTTTTT. This gives the protein CATSETGLAANTGELFF.